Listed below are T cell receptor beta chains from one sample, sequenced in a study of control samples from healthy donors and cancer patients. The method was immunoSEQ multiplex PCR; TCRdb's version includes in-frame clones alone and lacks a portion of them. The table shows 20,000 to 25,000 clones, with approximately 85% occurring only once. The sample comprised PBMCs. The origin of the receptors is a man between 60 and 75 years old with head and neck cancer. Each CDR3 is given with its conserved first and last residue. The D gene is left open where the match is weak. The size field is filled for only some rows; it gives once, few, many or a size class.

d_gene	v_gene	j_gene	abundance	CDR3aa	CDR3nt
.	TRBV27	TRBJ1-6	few	CASRSLSGDNSPLHF	TGTGCCAGCAGGAGCCTCTCAGGGGATAATTCACCCCTCCACTTT
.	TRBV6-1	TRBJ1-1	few	CASSEAELNTEAFF	TGTGCCAGCAGTGAAGCGGAACTGAACACTGAAGCTTTCTTT
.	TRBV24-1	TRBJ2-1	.	CATSDNRRGRGNEQFF	TGTGCCACCAGTGATAATCGGAGGGGCAGGGGCAATGAGCAGTTCTTC
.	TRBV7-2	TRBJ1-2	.	CASSVPYGRGYGYTF	TGTGCCAGCAGCGTACCGTACGGGCGAGGTTATGGCTACACCTTC
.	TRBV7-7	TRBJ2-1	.	CASSLGQGAYNEQFF	TGTGCCAGCAGCTTAGGGCAGGGTGCCTACAATGAGCAGTTCTTC
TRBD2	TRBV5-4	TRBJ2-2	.	CASSTSGRYTGELFF	TGTGCCAGCAGCACTAGCGGGAGATACACCGGGGAGCTGTTTTTT
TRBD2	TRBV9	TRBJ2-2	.	CASSVRRTSGNTGELFF	TGTGCCAGCAGCGTCCGTCGGACTAGCGGAAACACCGGGGAGCTGTTTTTT
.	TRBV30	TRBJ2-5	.	CAWTGDYSGTQYF	TGTGCCTGGACGGGTGACTACTCAGGGACCCAGTACTTC
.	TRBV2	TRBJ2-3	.	CASSEAEAVDGTDTQYF	TGTGCCAGCAGTGAAGCGGAAGCGGTAGACGGGACAGATACGCAGTATTTT
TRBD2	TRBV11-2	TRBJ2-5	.	CASSPNGRGVGETQYF	TGTGCCAGCAGCCCAAATGGACGGGGGGTAGGGGAGACCCAGTACTTC
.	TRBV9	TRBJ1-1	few	CASSGTLGKAFF	TGTGCCAGCAGCGGGACCTTGGGGAAAGCTTTCTTT
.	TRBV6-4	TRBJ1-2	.	CASSHGTYGYTF	TGTGCCAGCAGTCACGGGACCTATGGCTACACCTTC
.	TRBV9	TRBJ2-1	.	CASSVDPGRLSVREQFF	TGTGCCAGCAGCGTAGACCCTGGGCGACTATCCGTTAGGGAGCAGTTCTTC
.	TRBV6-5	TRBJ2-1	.	CASSSTHGGSYNEQFF	TGTGCCAGCAGTTCCACCCACGGGGGCTCCTACAATGAGCAGTTCTTC
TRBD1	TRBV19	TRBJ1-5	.	CASSFSGQGWIQPQHF	TGTGCCAGTAGTTTTTCGGGACAGGGATGGATTCAGCCCCAGCATTTT
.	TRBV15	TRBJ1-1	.	CATRRGNTEAFF	TGTGCCACCAGGCGGGGAAACACTGAAGCTTTCTTT
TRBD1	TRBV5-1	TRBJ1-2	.	CASSPGDRGHTYGYTF	TGCGCCAGCAGCCCGGGGGACAGGGGGCATACATATGGCTACACCTTC
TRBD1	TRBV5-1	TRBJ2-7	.	CASSFLPGGYEQYF	TGCGCCAGCAGCTTTCTTCCAGGGGGCTACGAGCAGTACTTC
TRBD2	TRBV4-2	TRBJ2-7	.	CASSQEGTSGRAGEQYF	TGTGCCAGCAGCCAAGAAGGGACTAGCGGGAGGGCCGGCGAGCAGTACTTC
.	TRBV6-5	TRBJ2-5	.	CASSYPGTLETQYF	TGTGCCAGCAGTTACCCCGGGACTTTAGAGACCCAGTACTTC
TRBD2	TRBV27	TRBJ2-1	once	CASSPLAGGPGEQFF	TGTGCCAGCAGTCCACTAGCGGGAGGTCCAGGTGAGCAGTTCTTC
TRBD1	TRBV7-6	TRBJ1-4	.	CASSSRQGAEEKLFF	TGTGCCAGCAGCTCGCGACAGGGGGCGGAAGAAAAACTGTTTTTT
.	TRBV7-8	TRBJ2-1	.	CASSSTGRDLEQFF	TGTGCCAGCAGCTCCACTGGGCGGGACCTTGAGCAGTTCTTC
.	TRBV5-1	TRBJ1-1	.	CASSSGQNTEAFF	TGCGCCAGCAGCTCGGGACAGAACACTGAAGCTTTCTTT
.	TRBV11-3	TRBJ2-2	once	CASSPNTGELFF	TGTGCCAGCAGCCCTAACACCGGGGAGCTGTTTTTT
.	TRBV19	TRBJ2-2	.	CASRIGTGELFF	TGTGCCAGTAGGATCGGTACCGGGGAGCTGTTTTTT
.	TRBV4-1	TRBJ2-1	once	CASSQDPSWEIGNEQFF	TGCGCCAGCAGCCAAGATCCCTCTTGGGAGATAGGCAATGAGCAGTTCTTC
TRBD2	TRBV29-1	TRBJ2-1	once	CSVRGEGGRPDEQFF	TGCAGCGTTAGGGGTGAGGGCGGGAGACCGGATGAGCAGTTCTTC
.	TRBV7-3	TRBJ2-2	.	CASSLKVGGLNTGELFF	TGTGCCAGCAGCTTAAAAGTTGGAGGGTTGAACACCGGGGAGCTGTTTTTT
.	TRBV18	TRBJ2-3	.	CASSLRTDTSTDTQYF	TGTGCCAGCTCACTTCGGACTGATACTAGCACAGATACGCAGTATTTT
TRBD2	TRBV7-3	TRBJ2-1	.	CASSPGLAGLNEQFF	TGTGCCAGCAGCCCCGGACTAGCGGGGCTCAATGAGCAGTTCTTC
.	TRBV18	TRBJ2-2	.	CASSPLDEHYTGELFF	TGTGCCAGCTCACCACTGGACGAGCACTACACCGGGGAGCTGTTTTTT
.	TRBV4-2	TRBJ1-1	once	CASSQDPMNTEAFF	TGTGCCAGCAGCCAAGATCCCATGAACACTGAAGCTTTCTTT
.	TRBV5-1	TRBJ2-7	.	CASSSHPAQTYEQYF	TGCGCCAGCAGCTCCCACCCTGCACAGACCTACGAGCAGTACTTC
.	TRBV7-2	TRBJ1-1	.	CASSLVAPSTGLNTEAFF	TGTGCCAGCAGCTTAGTAGCCCCCTCTACAGGGTTGAACACTGAAGCTTTCTTT
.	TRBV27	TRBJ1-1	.	CASSPGLSTEAFF	TGTGCCAGCAGTCCCGGACTGTCCACTGAAGCTTTCTTT
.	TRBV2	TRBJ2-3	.	CASSVTTDTQYF	TGTGCCAGCAGTGTAACGACAGATACGCAGTATTTT
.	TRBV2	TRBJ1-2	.	CASSASSILNYGYTF	TGTGCCAGCAGTGCCAGTTCCATCCTTAACTATGGCTACACCTTC
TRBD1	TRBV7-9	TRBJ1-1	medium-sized	CASSHRDRATEAFF	TGTGCCAGCAGCCATAGGGACAGGGCTACTGAAGCTTTCTTT
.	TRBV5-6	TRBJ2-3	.	CASSLQGTHEYF	TGTGCCAGCAGCTTGCAGGGGACTCACGAGTATTTT
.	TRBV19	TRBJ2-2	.	CASSRRAENTGELFF	TGTGCCAGTAGTAGAAGGGCAGAGAACACCGGGGAGCTGTTTTTT
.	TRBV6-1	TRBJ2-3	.	CASREAMTDTQYF	TGTGCCAGCAGGGAAGCTATGACAGATACGCAGTATTTT
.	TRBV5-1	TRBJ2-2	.	CASSLTSLGTGELFF	TGCGCCAGCAGCCTGACTAGTTTAGGCACCGGGGAGCTGTTTTTT
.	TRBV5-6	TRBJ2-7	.	CASSLVWGAAYEQYF	TGTGCCAGCAGCTTGGTATGGGGGGCAGCCTACGAGCAGTACTTC
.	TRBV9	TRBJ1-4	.	CASSETARDEKLFF	TGTGCCAGCAGCGAGACAGCACGGGATGAAAAACTGTTTTTT
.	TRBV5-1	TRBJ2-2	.	CASSLVPQGMAVTGELFF	TGCGCCAGCAGCTTGGTTCCCCAGGGAATGGCAGTAACCGGGGAGCTGTTTTTT
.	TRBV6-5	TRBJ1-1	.	CASTSPGGSEAFF	TGTGCCAGCACCTCCCCTGGGGGGTCTGAAGCTTTCTTT
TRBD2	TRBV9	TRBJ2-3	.	CASSVDWSSGGDTQYF	TGTGCCAGCAGCGTAGATTGGTCTAGCGGGGGAGATACGCAGTATTTT
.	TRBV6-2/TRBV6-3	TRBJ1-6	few	CASSPQMRHFYNSPLHF	TGTGCCAGCAGTCCCCAGATGCGACACTTCTATAATTCACCCCTCCACTTT
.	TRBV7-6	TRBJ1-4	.	CASSFSGMDEKLFF	TGTGCCAGCAGCTTCTCGGGAATGGATGAAAAACTGTTTTTT
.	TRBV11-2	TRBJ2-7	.	CASSLGLAYEQYF	TGTGCCAGCAGCTTAGGGCTAGCCTACGAGCAGTACTTC
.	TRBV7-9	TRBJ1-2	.	CASSLGTEFIYGYTF	TGTGCCAGCAGCTTAGGGACAGAATTTATCTATGGCTACACCTTC
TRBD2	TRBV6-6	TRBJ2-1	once	CASVAGGPNEQFF	TGTGCCAGCGTGGCGGGAGGGCCTAATGAGCAGTTCTTC
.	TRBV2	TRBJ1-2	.	CASSGEGRSGYTF	TGTGCCAGCAGTGGGGAGGGTAGATCTGGCTACACCTTC
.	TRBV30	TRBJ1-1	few	CAWIEGNTEAFF	TGTGCCTGGATAGAGGGAAACACTGAAGCTTTCTTT